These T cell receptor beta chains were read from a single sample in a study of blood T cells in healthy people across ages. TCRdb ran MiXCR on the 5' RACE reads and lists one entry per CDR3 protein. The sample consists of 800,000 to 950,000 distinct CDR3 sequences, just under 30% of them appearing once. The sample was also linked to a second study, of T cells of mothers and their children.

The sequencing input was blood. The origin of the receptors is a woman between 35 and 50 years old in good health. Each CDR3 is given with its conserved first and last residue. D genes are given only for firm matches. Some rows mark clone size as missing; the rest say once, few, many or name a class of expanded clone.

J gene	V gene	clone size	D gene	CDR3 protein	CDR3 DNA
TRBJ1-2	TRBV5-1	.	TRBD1	CASSGGTAIYGYTF	TGCGCCAGCAGCGGCGGGACAGCTATTTATGGCTACACCTTC
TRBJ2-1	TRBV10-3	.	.	CAISYDNEQFF	TGTGCCATCAGTTACGACAATGAGCAGTTCTTC
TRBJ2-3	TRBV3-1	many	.	CASSRRTASTDTQYF	TGTGCCAGCAGCAGACGGACGGCCTCCACAGATACGCAGTATTTT
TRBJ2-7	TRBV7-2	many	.	CASSYRGGRNEQYF	TGTGCCAGCAGCTACCGTGGAGGACGGAACGAGCAGTACTTC
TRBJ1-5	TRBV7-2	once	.	CASSLWTGGDQPQHF	TGTGCCAGCAGCTTATGGACGGGCGGAGATCAGCCCCAGCATTTT
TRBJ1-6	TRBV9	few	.	CASSVAGGYNSPLHF	TGTGCCAGCAGCGTAGCGGGGGGATATAATTCACCCCTCCACTTT
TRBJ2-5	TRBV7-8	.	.	CASRVEAVVGATFQETQYF	TGTGCCAGCCGCGTAGAGGCGGTAGTGGGGGCAACCTTCCAAGAGACCCAGTACTTC
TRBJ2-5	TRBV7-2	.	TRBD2	CASSLGGREAQYF	TGTGCCAGCAGCTTAGGGGGGAGGGAGGCCCAGTACTTC
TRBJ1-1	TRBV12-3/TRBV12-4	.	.	CASSLVWGFSNTEAFF	TGTGCCAGCAGTTTAGTTTGGGGATTCTCGAACACTGAAGCTTTCTTT
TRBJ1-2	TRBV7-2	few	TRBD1	CASSLGSEGQGFGYTF	TGTGCCAGCAGCTTGGGTAGTGAGGGACAGGGTTTTGGCTACACCTTC
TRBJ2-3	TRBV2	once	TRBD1	CASHLTGTGTDTQYF	TGTGCCAGTCACCTAACCGGGACAGGGACAGATACGCAGTATTTT
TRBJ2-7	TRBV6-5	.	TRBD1	CASSYGVPGQGFSSYGQYF	TGTGCCAGCAGTTACGGAGTCCCGGGACAGGGTTTCTCCTCCTACGGGCAGTACTTC
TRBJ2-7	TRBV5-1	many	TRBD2	CASSPSGLAHHEQYF	TGCGCCAGCAGCCCTTCGGGACTAGCTCACCACGAGCAGTACTTC
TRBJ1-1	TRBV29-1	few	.	CSVWQGNTEAFF	TGCAGCGTTTGGCAGGGGAACACTGAAGCTTTCTTT
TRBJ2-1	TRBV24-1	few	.	CATSELGGNNEQFF	TGTGCCACCAGTGAGTTAGGGGGTAACAATGAGCAGTTCTTC